This T cell receptor (beta chain) comes out of a study of vaccination and CD4 T cells after COVID-19. The overall study: As a positive control, some control cultures were given a CEFX pool, while others were given an HIV-1 Nef pool or no peptide.

Findings and caveats of the study: Convalescent patients showed a median approximately 84% of reactive clones that were seen only post-vaccination. Spike mono-reactivity was found in 304 of 307 vaccine-specific clones from convalescent patients.

Treatment in this sample: roughly 10-day PBMC culture with coronavirus spike peptide pools or control peptides (ViraFEST assay). The Oncomine TCR Beta short-read assay was applied to DNA of cultured CD4+ T cells. Genomic DNA was isolated from CD4+ T cells that had been cultured. MiXCR was run by TCRdb on the PCR reads, yielding one entry per CDR3 protein. Of roughly 20,000 distinct CDR3 sequences detected, 55% to 65% appear once; the ten largest clones hold more than 20%. Germline V gene lookup returns CDR1 GTSNPN and CDR2 SVGIG (reference sequence). The V and J ends lost 4 bases and 4 bases respectively, with 19 bases between them. The CDR3 is made up of 15 amino acids. Concerning this clonotype itself: Its antigen is not known.

This sample comprised CD4+ T cells from blood, cultured in vitro, obtained before SARS-CoV-2 vaccination. V gene TRBV30 combines with J gene TRBJ1-1; D call uncertain. The clonotype was recovered from a human donor who received a COVID-19 vaccine. The CDR3 bases are TGTGCCTGGACGGCCGGAGTTAATTTTGCCACTGAAGCTTTCTTT. Protein product: CAWTAGVNFATEAFF.